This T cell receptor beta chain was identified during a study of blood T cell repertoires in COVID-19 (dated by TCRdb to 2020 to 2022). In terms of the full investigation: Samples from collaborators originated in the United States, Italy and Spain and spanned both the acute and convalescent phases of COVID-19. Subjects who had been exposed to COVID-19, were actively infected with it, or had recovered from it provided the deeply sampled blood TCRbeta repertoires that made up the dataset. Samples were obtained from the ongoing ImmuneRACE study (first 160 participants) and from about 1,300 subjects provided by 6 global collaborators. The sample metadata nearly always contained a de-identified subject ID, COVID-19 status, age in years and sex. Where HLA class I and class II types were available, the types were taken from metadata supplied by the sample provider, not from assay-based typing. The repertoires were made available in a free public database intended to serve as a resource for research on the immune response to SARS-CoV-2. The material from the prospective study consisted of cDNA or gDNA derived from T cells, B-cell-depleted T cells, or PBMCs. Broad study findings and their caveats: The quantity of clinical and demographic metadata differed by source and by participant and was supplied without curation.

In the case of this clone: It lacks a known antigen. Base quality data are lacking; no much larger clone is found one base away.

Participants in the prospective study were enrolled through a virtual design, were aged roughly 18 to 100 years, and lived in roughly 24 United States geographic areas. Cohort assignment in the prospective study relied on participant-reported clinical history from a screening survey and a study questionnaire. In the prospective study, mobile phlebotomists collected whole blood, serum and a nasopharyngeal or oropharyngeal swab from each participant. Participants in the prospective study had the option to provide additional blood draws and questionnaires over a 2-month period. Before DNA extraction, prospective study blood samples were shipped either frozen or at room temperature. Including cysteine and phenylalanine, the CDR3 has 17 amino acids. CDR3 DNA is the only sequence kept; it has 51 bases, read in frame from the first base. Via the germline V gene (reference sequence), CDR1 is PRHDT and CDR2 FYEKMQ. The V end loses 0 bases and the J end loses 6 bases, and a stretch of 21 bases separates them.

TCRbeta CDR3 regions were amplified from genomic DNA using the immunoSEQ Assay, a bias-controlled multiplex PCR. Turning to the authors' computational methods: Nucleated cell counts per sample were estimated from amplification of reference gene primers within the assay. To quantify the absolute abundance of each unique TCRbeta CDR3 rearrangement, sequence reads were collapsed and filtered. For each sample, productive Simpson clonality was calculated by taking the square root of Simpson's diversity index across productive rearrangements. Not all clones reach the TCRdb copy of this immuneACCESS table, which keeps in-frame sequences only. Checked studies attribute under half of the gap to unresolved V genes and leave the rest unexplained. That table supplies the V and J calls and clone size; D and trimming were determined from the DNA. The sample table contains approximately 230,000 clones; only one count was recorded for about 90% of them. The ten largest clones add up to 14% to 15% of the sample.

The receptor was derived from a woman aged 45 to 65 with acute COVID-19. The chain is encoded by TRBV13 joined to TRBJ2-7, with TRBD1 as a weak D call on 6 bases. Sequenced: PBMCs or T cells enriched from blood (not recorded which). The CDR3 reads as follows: CASSLGGVGTPIPEQYF. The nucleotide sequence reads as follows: TGTGCCAGCAGCTTAGGGGGGGTGGGGACACCCATCCCCGAGCAGTACTTC.